The 20 T cell receptor beta chains presented below share a single source sample, sequenced in a study of blood T cell repertoires in COVID-19. Assay: immunoSEQ multiplex PCR; the TCRdb copy retains only in-frame clones and omits some. Of 250,000 to 350,000 clones listed, about 89% are singletons. The sequenced sample was peripheral blood. These receptors were obtained from a man younger than 30 who had recovered from COVID-19.

The chain recombines TRBV10-3 with TRBJ1-5, with 9 bases fitting TRBD1. Trimming at V came to 5 bases and at J to 2 bases, leaving 7 bases not matched to a gene. Germline loops: CDR1 ENHRY, CDR2 SYGVKD. The CDR3 runs to 16 residues. This CDR3 is CAISTGGADGNQPQHF. The DNA for the CDR3 is TGTGCCATCAGTACAGGGGGCGCGGATGGCAATCAGCCCCAGCATTTT.

V gene TRBV7-3 combines with J gene TRBJ2-2, with D hard to call. V was clipped by 8 bases and J by 0 bases, with 7 bases between them. Germline V CDR1 and CDR2: SGHTA, FQGTGA. The length of the CDR3 is 13 residues. This chain's CDR3 is CASRPSNTGELFF. For the CDR3, the DNA is TGTGCCAGCCGTCCCTCGAACACCGGGGAGCTGTTTTTT.

The chain uses TRBV25-1 and TRBJ2-1, with D possibly TRBD2 on 5 matching bases. The CDR3 contains 13 residues. Per germline, CDR1 MGHDK and CDR2 SYGVNS. Trimming took 1 base from V and 10 from J, leaving 11 bases between them. Here the CDR3 reads CASSESVRGEQFF. The CDR3 DNA is TGTGCCAGCAGTGAATCCGTTCGGGGAGAGCAGTTCTTC.

This clone was seen a handful of times. The junction does not match germline at one end; this may be a read error. The chain links TRBV7-7 to TRBJ2-2; D gene ambiguous. Germline lookup yields CDR1 SSHAT and CDR2 FNYEAQ (reference sequence). The CDR3 loop spans 15 amino acids. The CDR3 nucleotides are TGTGCTAGCAGCTTAGATTATCGGAACACCGGGGAGCTGTTTTTT. Residues: CASSLDYRNTGELFF.

This CDR3 reads CASSMTGEAFGYTF. For the CDR3, the DNA is TGCGCCAGCAGCATGACAGGGGAGGCGTTTGGCTACACCTTC. The rearrangement uses TRBV5-1 and TRBJ1-2, with 8 nucleotides matching TRBD1. Germline-derived CDR1 and CDR2 are SGHRS and YFSETQ. With V trimmed by 4 bases and J by 7 bases, 9 bases remained unmatched. The CDR3 has 14 amino acids.

This clone was observed once. This chain joins TRBV4-2 and TRBJ2-3; TRBD2 matches 10 bases. CDR3 length equals 15 residues. Trimming removed 2 bases from V and 2 bases from J; junction bases left unmatched: 1. Germline values: CDR1 LGHNA, CDR2 YNFKEQ. CDR3 coding DNA: TGTGCCAGCAGCCAACTAGCGGGAGACACAGATACGCAGTATTTT. Amino acid sequence: CASSQLAGDTDTQYF.

The CDR3 coding sequence is TGCAGTGCTAGTGGAACAGGGGGAACCGGGGAGCTGTTTTTT. Its translation is CSASGTGGTGELFF. The chain links TRBV20-1 to TRBJ2-2; 8 bases map to TRBD1. The CDR3 loop spans 14 amino acids. After removal of 3 bases from V and 5 bases from J, the junction contained 5 bases not matched to a gene. Germline V gene data show CDR1 as DFQATT and CDR2 as SNEGSKA (reference sequence).

The chain links TRBV11-2 to TRBJ1-3, with D possibly TRBD1 on 6 matching bases. Deletions cut 7 bases from V and 5 bases from J, with 15 bases between. Per germline, CDR1 SGHAT and CDR2 FQNNGV. The CDR3 is made up of 14 amino acids. The CDR3 DNA reads as TGTGCCAGCAATCGAGGGGGTCGCAGAAACACCATATATTTT. Translation gives CASNRGGRRNTIYF. Full variable domain (remainder filled in from reference TRBV11-2 and TRBJ1-3): EAGVAQSPRYKIIEKRQSVAFWCNPISGHATLYWYQQILGQGPKLLIQFQNNGVVDDSQLPKDRFSAERLKGVDSTLKIQPAKLEDSAVYLCASNRGGRRNTIYFGEGSWLTVV.

The chain has TRBV6-2 or TRBV6-3 and TRBJ1-1, with 7 bases lining up with TRBD1. J lost 10 bases, V lost 5 bases, and 7 bases had no gene match. The V gene's germline CDR1 is MNHEY and CDR2 SVGEGT. This CDR3 comprises 12 residues. CDR3 nucleotide sequence: TGTGCCAGCAGTACCAGACAGGGCAGAGCTTTCTTT. It translates to CASSTRQGRAFF.

This chain joins TRBV9 and TRBJ2-3; no clear D gene. CDR1 and CDR2 from the germline V gene are SGDLS and YYNGEE. The CDR3 length is 12 residues. V dropped 0 bases and J dropped 5 bases, with 4 bases sitting between them. In DNA, the CDR3 is TGTGCCAGCAGCGTAGCGAGAGATACGCAGTATTTT. Residues: CASSVARDTQYF.

The V gene is TRBV3-1 (or the pseudogene TRBV3-2), the J gene TRBJ2-7, with TRBD1 identical over 7 bases. CDR3 length: 15 amino acids. Germline assignment: CDR1 LGHDT and CDR2 YNNKEL (reference sequence). The junction had 7 bases not matched to a gene; V was cut back by 5 bases and J by 0 bases. This CDR3 reads CASSSHWTGSYEQYF. The CDR3 DNA is TGTGCCAGCAGCTCTCATTGGACAGGCTCCTACGAGCAGTACTTC.

The rearrangement joins TRBV4-3 to TRBJ1-2; no firm D call. V lost 0 bases and J lost 5, with 13 bases in between. CDR1 is LGHNA and CDR2 is YSLEER in the germline V gene. The CDR3 loop spans 15 amino acids. CDR3 region: CASSQDLSAGYGYTF. CDR3 coding DNA: TGCGCCAGCAGCCAAGATCTGTCGGCGGGGTATGGCTACACCTTC.

This clone was seen once. The rearrangement joins TRBV30 to TRBJ2-3; TRBD2 aligns across 7 bases. Losses at the gene ends were 2 bases for V and 1 base for J; bases not matched to a gene: 6. Germline V gene lookup returns CDR1 GTSNPN and CDR2 SVGIG (reference sequence). This CDR3 is 15 amino acids long. The CDR3 nucleotides read TGTGCCTGGAGTCGGTGGGGAGGGGGCACAGATACGCAGTATTTT. This encodes CAWSRWGGGTDTQYF.

Comment on this clone: This sample includes further DNA sequences coding for the same CDR3. The chain links TRBV5-1 to TRBJ1-1; 8 bases are shared with TRBD1. The CDR3 consists of 15 residues. The junction had 2 bases not matched to a gene; V was cut back by 0 bases and J by 1 base. Germline V gene data show CDR1 as SGHRS and CDR2 as YFSETQ. Written as DNA, the CDR3 is TGCGCCAGCAGCTTGGACGGGACAGGGAACACTGAAGCTTTCTTT. Encoded protein: CASSLDGTGNTEAFF.

The chain carries TRBV11-2 and TRBJ2-1, with 9 bases lining up with TRBD1. V lost 7 bases to trimming and J lost 2 bases; unmatched junction nucleotides: 6. The CDR3 covers 15 residues. Germline V lookup: CDR1 SGHAT, CDR2 FQNNGV. The CDR3 here is CASKITGGPYNEQFF. CDR3 in DNA: TGTGCCAGCAAAATCACAGGGGGCCCCTACAATGAGCAGTTCTTC.

This clone has just a few counts. The identical CDR3 is also encoded by other nucleotide sequences in the sample. J is TRBJ1-1 and V is TRBV5-4; possibly TRBD1 for D (6 bases). The V gene lost 2 bases and the J gene lost 1 base, with 6 bases spanning the gap. The CDR3 covers 13 residues. Germline CDR1 is SGHNT and CDR2 is YYREEE (reference sequence). The DNA of the CDR3 is TGTGCCAGCAGCTTAGGGGGGAACACTGAAGCTTTCTTT. Its protein is CASSLGGNTEAFF.

The chain uses TRBV9 and TRBJ2-3; the match to TRBD2 covers 7 bases. The V segment lost 7 bases and the J segment 0 bases; nucleotides outside the gene matches: 8. CDR1 is SGDLS and CDR2 is YYNGEE in the germline V gene. The CDR3 is made up of 15 amino acids. The DNA of the CDR3 is TGTGCCAGCGGAAAGGGACTACCTAGCACAGATACGCAGTATTTT. Its translation: CASGKGLPSTDTQYF.

This rearrangement joins TRBV6-1 to TRBJ2-1; TRBD2 aligns across 9 bases. J was trimmed by 15 bases and V by 3 bases; bases with no gene match: 9. Germline CDR1 MNHNS, CDR2 SASEGT. The CDR3 length is 13 residues. CDR3 coding DNA: TGTGCCAGCAGTGAGCTAGACAGGCGGGAGGGGTTCTTC. As protein: CASSELDRREGFF.

This chain connects TRBV4-1 to TRBJ2-7, with 7 bases fitting TRBD1. In germline, CDR1 is MGHRA, CDR2 YSYEKL. After removal of 0 bases from V and 3 bases from J, the junction contained 2 bases not matched to a gene. The CDR3 runs to 14 residues. The CDR3 DNA is TGCGCCAGCAGCCAAGAAGGGGGCCTCTACGAGCAGTACTTC. Protein: CASSQEGGLYEQYF.

Here the CDR3 reads CSASVGGNTEAFF. CDR3 sequence (DNA): TGCAGTGCTAGTGTCGGAGGGAACACTGAAGCTTTCTTT. This rearrangement joins TRBV20-1 to TRBJ1-1; unclear D gene. The CDR3 loop spans 13 amino acids. Trimming cost V 3 bases and J 1 base, with 9 bases left between them. Germline V lookup: CDR1 DFQATT, CDR2 SNEGSKA (reference sequence).